Sequencing of this T cell receptor beta chain was carried out in a study of response to subunit inactivated influenza vaccine. The V gene's germline CDR1 is SGHVS and CDR2 FQNEAQ. CDR3 length: 15 residues. J gave up 6 bases and V 5 bases, and 7 bases lay outside the gene matches. This clonotype was detected ten times or more. TCRdb redid the calling of the RT-PCR reads with MiXCR, one entry per CDR3 protein. The sample has a few hundred thousand distinct CDR3 sequences; approximately 20% are singletons. The receptor was isolated from a man aged 45 to 75 who received an inactivated influenza vaccine. The chain joins TRBV7-8 to TRBJ1-6; 7 bases match TRBD1. Sequenced material: PBMCs from blood, taken approximately 20 months after vaccination. The CDR3 region is CASSPGTATNSPLHF. The CDR3 region has the DNA TGTGCCAGCAGCCCAGGGACAGCTACTAATTCACCCCTCCACTTT.